Detailed here is one T cell receptor beta chain. This sample is drawn from a study of blood T cell repertoires in COVID-19. V lost 1 base and J 6 bases, leaving 16 bases between the germline ends. Germline values: CDR1 MGHRA, CDR2 YSYEKL. This CDR3 is 15 amino acids long. The method was immunoSEQ multiplex PCR; TCRdb's version includes in-frame clones alone and lacks a portion of them. The table lists roughly 240,000 clones, roughly 89% of them singletons. The source of this sequence is a woman aged 25 to 39 with acute COVID-19. The specimen was PBMCs or T cells enriched from blood (not recorded which). The chain links TRBV4-1 to TRBJ2-7, with D possibly TRBD1 on 7 matching bases. The CDR3 DNA sequence: TGCGCCAGCAGCCAAGGCAGGGGGGTCACGTCCGAGCAGTACTTC. This encodes CASSQGRGVTSEQYF.